A single sample gave rise to the 15 T cell receptor beta chains below, sequenced in a study of regulatory T cells in long-lasting Graves disease. Through Arm-PCR of CDR3 regions and iRepertoire HTBI primers, TCR beta libraries were built. TCRdb redid the calling of the multiplex PCR reads with MiXCR, one entry per CDR3 protein. In the table there are a few hundred thousand distinct CDR3 sequences, roughly 13% of which are singletons. Stated time point: newly diagnosed GD, antithyroid drugs for less than 3 months. Following extraction of RNA from PBMCs, that RNA was used to make the TCR library. The same data also contributed to another study, on T cells in Graves' hyperthyroidism and ophthalmopathy.

The source was peripheral blood mononuclear cells (PBMCs), collected at new diagnosis, from a patient treated with antithyroid drugs. These TCRs come from a man aged 25 to 40 with Graves disease.

This clonotype was detected many times. The V and J genes are TRBV29-1 and TRBJ2-2; D may be TRBD1 (6 bases). The CDR3 is made up of 14 amino acids. Trimming pared 7 bases from V and 4 bases from J, leaving 16 bases between. Germline V lookup: CDR1 SQVTM, CDR2 ANQGSEA. In DNA, the CDR3 is TGCAGCGCCCCCCGGGACACCCCCACCGGGGAGCTGTTTTTT. This sequence encodes CSAPRDTPTGELFF.

This clonotype was counted at least ten times. The J gene is TRBJ2-7, the V gene TRBV7-9; 8 nucleotides align to TRBD1. The CDR3 runs to 13 residues. V gave up 4 bases and J gave up 4 bases; unmatched junction bases: 3. Germline CDR1 is SEHNR and CDR2 is FQNEAQ (reference sequence). CDR3 bases: TGTGCCAGCAGCTCCCGGGACAGGTACGAGCAGTACTTC. Translated: CASSSRDRYEQYF.

This clonotype has at least ten counts. This sequence joins TRBV2 and TRBJ2-7; the match to TRBD1 covers 8 bases. Germline V gives CDR1 SNHLY, CDR2 FYNNEI. J gave up 3 bases and V 4 bases, and 5 bases lay outside the gene matches. The length of the CDR3 is 14 residues. The DNA of the CDR3 is TGTGCCAGCAGTGCGGGACAGGCCATCTACGAGCAGTACTTC. Translating it yields CASSAGQAIYEQYF.

This clonotype showed up many times. The rearrangement joins TRBV5-1 to TRBJ2-7; TRBD1 aligns across 9 bases. The CDR3 is made up of 16 amino acids. Unmatched junction bases numbered 5, after V lost 0 bases and J lost 1 base. Germline-derived CDR1 and CDR2 are SGHRS and YFSETQ. CDR3 protein: CASSLVPGQGSYEQYF. The CDR3 nucleotides are TGCGCCAGCAGCTTGGTACCGGGACAGGGTTCCTACGAGCAGTACTTC.

This clonotype was found many times. The gene calls are TRBV12-3 or TRBV12-4 and TRBJ1-2; TRBD1 matches at 9 bases. With V trimmed by 2 bases and J by 2 bases, 3 bases remained unmatched. This CDR3 comprises 15 residues. The CDR3 spells CASSLRGQGNYGYTF. DNA of the CDR3: TGTGCCAGCAGTTTACGCGGACAGGGGAACTATGGCTACACCTTC.

A few counts support this clonotype. The chain is built from TRBV18 and TRBJ2-3; 9 bases fit TRBD2. This CDR3 comprises 17 residues. Germline values: CDR1 KGHSH, CDR2 LQKENI. V was clipped by 2 bases and J by 3 bases; unmatched bases: 9. The CDR3 here is CASSPGIAGGPTDTQYF. CDR3 sequence (DNA): TGTGCCAGCTCACCAGGAATTGCGGGAGGGCCGACAGATACGCAGTATTTT.

This clonotype was counted many times. The chain employs TRBV28 and TRBJ1-5; D unresolved. This CDR3 region has 15 residues. Germline CDR1 and CDR2: MDHEN and SYDVKM. Deletions cut 10 bases from V and 0 bases from J, with 16 bases between. The CDR3 DNA reads TGTGCCACAGCTCCCGGCAGCCTTAGCAATCAGCCCCAGCATTTT. Protein product: CATAPGSLSNQPQHF.

This clonotype was counted at least ten times. The chain combines TRBV20-1 with TRBJ2-5, with TRBD2 matching 8 bases. V gave up 2 bases and J gave up 3 bases; unmatched junction bases: 5. The CDR3 runs to 14 residues. Per the germline V gene, CDR1 is DFQATT and CDR2 is SNEGSKA (reference sequence). Here the CDR3 reads CSARSDGGEETQYF. CDR3 sequence (DNA): TGCAGTGCTAGATCGGACGGGGGGGAAGAGACCCAGTACTTC.

In its sample, this clonotype was seen a few times. The rearrangement uses TRBV30 and TRBJ2-1, with TRBD2 as a possible D gene (5 bases). Deletions cut 0 bases from V and 5 bases from J, with 14 bases between. The germline CDR1 and CDR2 sequences are GTSNPN and SVGIG (reference sequence). CDR3 length: 15 amino acids. In DNA form, the CDR3 reads TGTGCCTGGAGTGTAACCTGGGGAGAGAACAATGAGCAGTTCTTC. Residues: CAWSVTWGENNEQFF.

This sequence joins TRBV4-1 and TRBJ2-1; tentative D call: TRBD1 (6 bases). The length of the CDR3 is 17 residues. Deletions cut 0 bases from V and 8 bases from J, with 20 bases between. Germline V gene sequence: CDR1 MGHRA, CDR2 YSYEKL. The CDR3: CASSQDPPGVVIHEQFF. Written as DNA, the CDR3 is TGCGCCAGCAGCCAAGACCCCCCAGGGGTGGTGATTCATGAGCAGTTCTTC.

There are many counts of this clonotype. V usage is TRBV18 and J usage is TRBJ2-7; TRBD1 matches at 7 bases. The V segment lost 3 bases and the J segment 2 bases; nucleotides outside the gene matches: 4. Germline V lookup: CDR1 KGHSH, CDR2 LQKENI. The CDR3 covers 14 residues. The CDR3 coding sequence is TGTGCCAGCTCACCCCCGGGACAGCCCTACGAGCAGTACTTC. It translates to CASSPPGQPYEQYF.

This clonotype has a count of ten or more. The V and J genes are TRBV20-1 and TRBJ2-5; TRBD2 matches at 7 bases. The CDR3 contains 14 residues. The trim removed 2 bases at V and 5 bases at J, leaving 8 bases unmatched. Per the germline V gene, CDR1 is DFQATT and CDR2 is SNEGSKA (reference sequence). CDR3: CSARRGRGTETQYF. The CDR3 region has the DNA TGCAGTGCTAGACGGGGGAGGGGCACGGAGACCCAGTACTTC.

This clonotype was detected a few times. The chain couples TRBV19 to TRBJ2-5; TRBD1 might be the D (5 bases). Looked up from germline, CDR1 is LNHDA and CDR2 is SQIVND (reference sequence). V was pared by 5 bases and J by 3 bases, with 10 bases between. This CDR3 contains 13 residues. In DNA, the CDR3 is TGTGCCAGTAGTCCGACAGTTAAAGAGACCCAGTACTTC. It is translated as CASSPTVKETQYF.

This clonotype showed up many times. The rearrangement uses TRBV27 and TRBJ2-7, with 7 nucleotides matching TRBD1. The V gene's germline CDR1 is MNHEY and CDR2 SMNVEV (reference sequence). This CDR3 is 14 amino acids long. Trimming cost V 5 bases and J 2 bases; bases outside gene matches: 6. The CDR3 spells CASSPWDSTYEQYF. In DNA, the CDR3 is TGTGCCAGCAGTCCCTGGGACAGCACCTACGAGCAGTACTTC.

In the case of this clonotype: A read error likely explains this, since a far larger clone differs by one base. The chain uses TRBV5-1 and TRBJ2-7; either TRBD1 or TRBD2 may supply D (5 bases each). The CDR3 runs 15 residues. The germline V gene encodes CDR1 SGHRS and CDR2 YFSETQ. The CDR3: CASSVGNGASYEQYF. In nucleotides, the CDR3 is TGTGCCAGCAGCGTAGGAAACGGGGCCTCCTACGAGCAGTACTTC.